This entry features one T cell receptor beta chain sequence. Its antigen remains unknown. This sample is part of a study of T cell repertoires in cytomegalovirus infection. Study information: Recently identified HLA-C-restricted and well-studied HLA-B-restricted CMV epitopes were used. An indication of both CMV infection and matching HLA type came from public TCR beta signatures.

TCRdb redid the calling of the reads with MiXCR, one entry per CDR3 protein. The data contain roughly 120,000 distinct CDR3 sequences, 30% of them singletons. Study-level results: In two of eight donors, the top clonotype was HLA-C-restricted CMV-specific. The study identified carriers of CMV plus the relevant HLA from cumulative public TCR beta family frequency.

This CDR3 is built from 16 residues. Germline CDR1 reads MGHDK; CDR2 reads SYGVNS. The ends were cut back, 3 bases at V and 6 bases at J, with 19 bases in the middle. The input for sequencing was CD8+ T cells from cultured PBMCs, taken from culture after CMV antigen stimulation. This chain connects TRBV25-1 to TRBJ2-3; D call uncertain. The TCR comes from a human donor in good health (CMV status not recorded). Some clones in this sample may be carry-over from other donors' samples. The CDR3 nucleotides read TGTGCCAGCAGTGACTACGCAACGCTCGGTGAGGATACGCAGTATTTT. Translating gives CASSDYATLGEDTQYF.